The 11 T cell receptor beta chains below all came from one sample that was sequenced in a study of memory CD4+ T cells and cytomegalovirus serostatus. Single viable CD3+CD4+CD8-CD45RO+ cells were sorted as the memory CD4+ T cells. Clones were sequenced by immunoSEQ multiplex PCR, and TCRdb holds only the in-frame ones, with some missing. Altogether about 64,000 clones are present, roughly three quarters being singletons, with the ten largest covering nearly 0.9%. The sample consisted of memory CD4+ T cells from blood. These receptors all come from an adult in good health and CMV-seronegative.

The chain carries TRBV7-3 and TRBJ2-2; D not certain. Per germline, CDR1 SGHTA and CDR2 FQGTGA. The length of the CDR3 is 14 residues. The V and J ends lost 1 base and 5 bases respectively, with 8 bases between them. This CDR3 is CASSLNYGTGELFF. As DNA, the CDR3 is TGTGCCAGCAGCTTAAATTATGGGACCGGGGAGCTGTTTTTT.

This clone was recorded a few times. This sequence joins TRBV28 and TRBJ1-4; TRBD1 is a possible D gene (6 bases). Trimming stripped 4 bases from V and 6 bases from J, with 18 bases between. This CDR3 is built from 16 residues. Germline lookup yields CDR1 MDHEN and CDR2 SYDVKM. The CDR3 DNA reads TGTGCCAGCAGTTCCAACGGACAGTCCCGTCATGAAAAACTGTTTTTT. Residues: CASSSNGQSRHEKLFF. The full variable domain, in which reference TRBV28 and TRBJ1-4 provide the parts outside the CDR3, is DVKVTQSSRYLVKRTGEKVFLECVQDMDHENMFWYRQDPGLGLRLIYFSYDVKMKEKGDIPEGYSVSREKKERFSLILESASTNQTSMYLCASSSNGQSRHEKLFFGSGTQLSVL.

This sequence joins TRBV11-2 and TRBJ2-1; 8 nucleotides match TRBD2. The trim removed 3 bases at V and 2 bases at J, leaving 9 bases unmatched. The CDR3 loop spans 17 amino acids. Germline V gene data show CDR1 as SGHAT and CDR2 as FQNNGV. The CDR3 bases are TGTGCCAGCAGCTTCCCCTTTGGGCGGGGGGCCTACAATGAGCAGTTCTTC. Translated, it gives CASSFPFGRGAYNEQFF.

The DNA for the CDR3 is TGTGCCAGCAGCTATCCAACCTCGAGGGGCGCTTACAATGAGCAGTTCTTC. This translates into CASSYPTSRGAYNEQFF. This chain joins TRBV7-2 and TRBJ2-1; D is tentatively TRBD1 or TRBD2 (5 bases each). The CDR3 length is 17 residues. Trimming removed 4 bases from V and 4 bases from J, with 20 bases in between. Germline-derived CDR1 and CDR2 are SGHTA and FQGNSA.

This sequence joins TRBV28 and TRBJ2-7, with 8 bases identical to TRBD2. J gave up 0 bases and V 5 bases, and 3 bases lay outside the gene matches. The CDR3 is 14 residues long. CDR1 MDHEN and CDR2 SYDVKM come from the germline V gene. The CDR3 nucleotides are TGTGCCAGCAGTCACAGCGGGAGCTCCTACGAGCAGTACTTC. Protein: CASSHSGSSYEQYF.

Only one count was recorded for this clone. The genes are TRBV14 and TRBJ2-7; D remains unclear. V was shortened by 4 bases and J by 2 bases, with 6 bases between the two germline ends. Per the germline V gene, CDR1 is SGHDN and CDR2 is FVKESK. CDR3 length: 12 residues. CDR3 sequence (DNA): TGTGCCAGCAGCCTACAAACCTACGAGCAGTACTTC. Translation: CASSLQTYEQYF.

The rearrangement links TRBV30 to TRBJ2-3, with D maybe TRBD1 (6 bases). Germline assignment: CDR1 GTSNPN and CDR2 SVGIG (reference sequence). This CDR3 is built from 15 residues. The V end lost 4 bases, the J end lost 5 bases, and 19 bases lay between the germline ends. In DNA, the CDR3 is TGTGCCTGGACATCCGGGACACAAGGGGAAGATACGCAGTATTTT. As protein: CAWTSGTQGEDTQYF.

The chain couples TRBV6-6 to TRBJ2-3; 8 bases line up with TRBD1. Germline V lookup: CDR1 MNHNY, CDR2 SVGAGI (reference sequence). The CDR3 consists of 15 residues. After removal of 3 bases from V and 5 bases from J, the junction contained 7 bases not matched to a gene. In nucleotides, the CDR3 is TGTGCCAGCAGTTATGGCCAGGGGGCTGGAGATACGCAGTATTTT. Amino acid sequence: CASSYGQGAGDTQYF.

The chain's CDR3 is CASGVGGPGQPQHF. CDR3 DNA sequence: TGTGCCAGCGGCGTCGGGGGGCCGGGACAGCCCCAGCATTTT. The V call is TRBV28, the J call TRBJ1-5; a weak D match, TRBD1 (6 bases). Germline V CDR1 and CDR2: MDHEN, SYDVKM. The CDR3 contains 14 residues. V dropped 8 bases and J dropped 7 bases, with 18 bases sitting between them.

This clone was seen only a few times. This chain connects TRBV19 to TRBJ1-5; perhaps TRBD1 as D (5 bases). There are 15 residues in the CDR3. The V gene's germline CDR1 is LNHDA and CDR2 SQIVND (reference sequence). Trimming stripped 6 bases from V and 3 bases from J, with 15 bases between. CDR3 in amino acids: CASSLSVGLNQPQHF. CDR3 DNA sequence: TGTGCCAGTAGCCTTTCGGTGGGGCTCAATCAGCCCCAGCATTTT.

This clone appeared a few times. This sequence joins TRBV7-2 and TRBJ2-7; D uncertain. The CDR3 consists of 14 residues. V was trimmed by 3 bases and J by 3 bases, leaving 12 bases between them. The germline CDR1 and CDR2 sequences are SGHTA and FQGNSA. The CDR3 DNA reads as TGTGCCAGCAGCTTGCAGCTAGGGTACTACGAGCAGTACTTC. Amino acid sequence: CASSLQLGYYEQYF.